This T cell receptor beta chain stems from a study of shared clonotypes between healthy human individuals. Study results and limitations: The naive CD4 repertoires of several donors were compared, and approximately 4.7% of clonotypes were shared.

Measured with immunoSEQ multiplex PCR; TCRdb has only the in-frame clones, and not every one. The sample has around 1.5 million clones, approximately 98% seen once; the top ten hold around 0.47%. The CDR3 is made up of 15 amino acids. Trimming removed 4 bases from V and 3 bases from J; junction bases left unmatched: 6. Per the germline V gene, CDR1 is MDHEN and CDR2 is SYDVKM. Concerning this clone itself: The antigen remains undetermined.

J is TRBJ2-1 and V is TRBV28, with TRBD2 matching 7 bases. The TCR comes from a young man in good health. Specimen: naive CD4+ T cells sorted from blood. The subset is: CD45RA+ positively selected. The CDR3 DNA reads TGTGCCAGCAGTTCAGTTCTAGCGGTCTACAATGAGCAGTTCTTC. Its translation: CASSSVLAVYNEQFF.